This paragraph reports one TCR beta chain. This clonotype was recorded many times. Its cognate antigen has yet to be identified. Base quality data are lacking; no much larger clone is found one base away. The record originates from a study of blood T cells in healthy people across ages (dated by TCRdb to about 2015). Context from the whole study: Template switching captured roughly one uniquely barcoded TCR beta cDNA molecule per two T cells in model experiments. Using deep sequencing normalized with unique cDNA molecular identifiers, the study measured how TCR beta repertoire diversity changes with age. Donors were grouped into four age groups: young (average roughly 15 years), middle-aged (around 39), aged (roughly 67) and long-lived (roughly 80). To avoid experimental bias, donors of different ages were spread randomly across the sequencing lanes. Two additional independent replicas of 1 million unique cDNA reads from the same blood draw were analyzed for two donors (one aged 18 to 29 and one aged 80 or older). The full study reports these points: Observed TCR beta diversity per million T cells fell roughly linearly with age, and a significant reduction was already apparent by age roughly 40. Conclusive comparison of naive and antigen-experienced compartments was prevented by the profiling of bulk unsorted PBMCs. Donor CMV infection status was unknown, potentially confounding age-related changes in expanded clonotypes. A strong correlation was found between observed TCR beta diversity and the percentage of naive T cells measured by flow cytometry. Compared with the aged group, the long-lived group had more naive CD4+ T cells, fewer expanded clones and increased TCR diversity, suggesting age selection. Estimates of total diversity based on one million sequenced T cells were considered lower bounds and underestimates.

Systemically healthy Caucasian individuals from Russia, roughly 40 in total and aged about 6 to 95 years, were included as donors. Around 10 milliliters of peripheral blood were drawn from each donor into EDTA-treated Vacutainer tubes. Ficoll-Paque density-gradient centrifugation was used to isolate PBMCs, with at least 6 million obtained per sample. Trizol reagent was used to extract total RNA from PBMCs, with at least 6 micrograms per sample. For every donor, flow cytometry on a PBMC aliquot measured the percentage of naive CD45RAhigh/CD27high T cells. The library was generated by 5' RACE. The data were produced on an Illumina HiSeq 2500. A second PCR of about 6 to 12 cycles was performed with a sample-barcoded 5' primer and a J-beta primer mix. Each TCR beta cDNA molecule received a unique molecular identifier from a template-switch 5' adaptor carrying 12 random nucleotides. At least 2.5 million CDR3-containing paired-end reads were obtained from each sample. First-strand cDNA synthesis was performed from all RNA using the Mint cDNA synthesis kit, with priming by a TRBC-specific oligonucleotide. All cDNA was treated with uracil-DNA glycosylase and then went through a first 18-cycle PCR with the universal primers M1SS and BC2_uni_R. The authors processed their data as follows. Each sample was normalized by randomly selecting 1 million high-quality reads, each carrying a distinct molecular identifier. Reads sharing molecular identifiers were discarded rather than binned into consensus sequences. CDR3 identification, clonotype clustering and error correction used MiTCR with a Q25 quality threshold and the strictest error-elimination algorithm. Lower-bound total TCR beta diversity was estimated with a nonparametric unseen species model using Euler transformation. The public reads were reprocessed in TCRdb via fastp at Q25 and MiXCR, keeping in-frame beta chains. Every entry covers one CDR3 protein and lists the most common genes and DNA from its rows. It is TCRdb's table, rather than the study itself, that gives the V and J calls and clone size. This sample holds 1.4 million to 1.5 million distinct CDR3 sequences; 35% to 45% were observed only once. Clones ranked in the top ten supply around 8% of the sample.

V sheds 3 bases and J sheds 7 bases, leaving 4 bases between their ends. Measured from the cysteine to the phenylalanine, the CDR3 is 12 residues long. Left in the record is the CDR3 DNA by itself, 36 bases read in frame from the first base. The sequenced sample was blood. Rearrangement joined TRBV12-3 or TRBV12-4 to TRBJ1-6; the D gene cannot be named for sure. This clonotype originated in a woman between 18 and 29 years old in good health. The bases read TGTGCCAGCAGTTTCCAGAATTCACCCCTCCACTTT. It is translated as CASSFQNSPLHF.